This T cell receptor beta chain stems from a study of blood T cell repertoires in COVID-19. At the level of the study: T cells, B-cell-depleted T cells, or PBMCs supplied cDNA or gDNA.

Original data processing: By means of reference gene primer amplification, nucleated cell counts were estimated. Generated by immunoSEQ multiplex PCR, the TCRdb table keeps only in-frame clones and is missing some. V and J calls and clone size are those listed in that table; D and trimming were worked out from the DNA. The sample has fewer than 120,000 clones, around 80% seen once. Trimming at V came to 4 bases and at J to 5 bases, leaving 9 bases not matched to a gene. This CDR3 is built from 16 residues. Germline V CDR1 and CDR2: SGHRS, YFSETQ. Sequencing used peripheral blood. The chain recombines TRBV5-1 with TRBJ2-5, with 12 bases aligning to TRBD2. This TCR came from a woman aged 80 or older with acute or convalescent COVID-19. The CDR3 is CASSMTSGSSLETQYF. In DNA form, the CDR3 reads TGCGCCAGCAGCATGACTAGCGGGAGTTCGCTCGAGACCCAGTACTTC.